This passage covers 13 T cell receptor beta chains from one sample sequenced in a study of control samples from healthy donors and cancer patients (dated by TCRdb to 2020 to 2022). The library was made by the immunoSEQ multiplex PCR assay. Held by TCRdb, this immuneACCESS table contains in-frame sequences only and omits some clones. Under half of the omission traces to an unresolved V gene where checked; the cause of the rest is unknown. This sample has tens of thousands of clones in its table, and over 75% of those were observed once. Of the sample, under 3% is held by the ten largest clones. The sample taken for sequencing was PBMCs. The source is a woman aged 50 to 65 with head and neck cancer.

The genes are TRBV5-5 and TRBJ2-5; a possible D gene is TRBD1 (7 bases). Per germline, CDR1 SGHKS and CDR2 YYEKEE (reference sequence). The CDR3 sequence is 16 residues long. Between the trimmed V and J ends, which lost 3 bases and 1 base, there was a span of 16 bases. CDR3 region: CASSWSQGGFQETQYF. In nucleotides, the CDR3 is TGTGCCAGCAGCTGGAGCCAGGGGGGATTCCAAGAGACCCAGTACTTC.

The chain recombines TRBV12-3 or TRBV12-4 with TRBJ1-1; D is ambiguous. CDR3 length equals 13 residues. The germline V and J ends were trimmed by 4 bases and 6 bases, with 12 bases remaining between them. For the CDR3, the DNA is TGTGCCAGCAGTTCGTATCAGCCCGCTGAAGCTTTCTTT. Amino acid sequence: CASSSYQPAEAFF.

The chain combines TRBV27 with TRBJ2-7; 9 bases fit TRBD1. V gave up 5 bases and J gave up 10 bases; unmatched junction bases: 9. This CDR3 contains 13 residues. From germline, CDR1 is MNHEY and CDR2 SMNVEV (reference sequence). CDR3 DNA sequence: TGTGCCAGCAGTGCCGGGACAGGGTGGGTACAGTACTTC. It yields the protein CASSAGTGWVQYF.

The CDR3 loop reads CASSYRGGSTDTQYF. The CDR3 nucleotides are TGTGCCAGCAGTTACAGGGGAGGGAGCACAGATACGCAGTATTTT. This sequence joins TRBV6-5 and TRBJ2-3; TRBD2 matches 7 bases. The CDR3 loop spans 15 amino acids. Germline assignment: CDR1 MNHEY and CDR2 SVGAGI. The J segment lost 0 bases and the V segment lost 2 bases, leaving 2 bases of the junction unmatched.

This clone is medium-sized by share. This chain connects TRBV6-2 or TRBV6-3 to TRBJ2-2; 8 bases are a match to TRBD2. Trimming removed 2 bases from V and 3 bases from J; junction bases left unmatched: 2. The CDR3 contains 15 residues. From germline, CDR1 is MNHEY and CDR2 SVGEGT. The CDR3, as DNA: TGTGCCAGCAGTTACGGGACTAGGGACACCGGGGAGCTGTTTTTT. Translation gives CASSYGTRDTGELFF.

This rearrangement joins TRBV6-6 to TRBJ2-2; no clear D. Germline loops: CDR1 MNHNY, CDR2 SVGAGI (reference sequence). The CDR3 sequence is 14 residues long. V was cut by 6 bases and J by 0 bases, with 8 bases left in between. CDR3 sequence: CASRDGANTGELFF. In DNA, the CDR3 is TGTGCCAGCAGAGACGGCGCGAACACCGGGGAGCTGTTTTTT.

The CDR3 reads CASSQGPTDTQYF. For the CDR3, the DNA is TGTGCCAGCAGCCAGGGGCCCACAGATACGCAGTATTTT. This chain connects TRBV9 to TRBJ2-3; maybe TRBD1 (6 bases). V lost 4 bases and J 2 bases, leaving 8 bases between the germline ends. The CDR3 loop spans 13 amino acids. The V gene's germline CDR1 is SGDLS and CDR2 YYNGEE.

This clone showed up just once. The CDR3 sequence: CASWGLLNTEAFF. CDR3 nucleotide sequence: TGTGCCAGCTGGGGACTTCTGAACACTGAAGCTTTCTTT. The chain joins TRBV28 to TRBJ1-1; the D gene is possibly TRBD1 (5 bases). Per the germline V gene, CDR1 is MDHEN and CDR2 is SYDVKM. The CDR3 runs to 13 residues. V was cut by 8 bases and J by 0 bases, with 10 bases left in between.

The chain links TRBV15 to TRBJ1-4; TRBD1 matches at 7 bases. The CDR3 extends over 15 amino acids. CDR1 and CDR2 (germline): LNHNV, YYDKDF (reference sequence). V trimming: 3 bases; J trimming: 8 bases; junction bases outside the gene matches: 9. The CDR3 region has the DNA TGTGCCACCAGCAGCCAAGACAGGGCGGAAGAAAAACTGTTTTTT. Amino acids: CATSSQDRAEEKLFF.

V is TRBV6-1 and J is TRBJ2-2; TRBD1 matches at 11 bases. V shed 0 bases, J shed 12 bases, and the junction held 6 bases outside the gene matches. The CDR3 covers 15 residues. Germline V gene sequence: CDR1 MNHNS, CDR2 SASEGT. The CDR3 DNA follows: TGTGCCAGCAGTGAAGCGCCGGGACAGGGGGGAAAGCTGTTTTTT. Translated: CASSEAPGQGGKLFF.

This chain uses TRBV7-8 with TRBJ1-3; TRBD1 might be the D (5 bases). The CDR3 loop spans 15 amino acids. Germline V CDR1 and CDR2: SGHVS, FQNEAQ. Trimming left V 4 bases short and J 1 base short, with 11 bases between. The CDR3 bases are TGTGCCAGCAGCTCCACCAGGGAATCTGGAAACACCATATATTTT. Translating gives CASSSTRESGNTIYF.

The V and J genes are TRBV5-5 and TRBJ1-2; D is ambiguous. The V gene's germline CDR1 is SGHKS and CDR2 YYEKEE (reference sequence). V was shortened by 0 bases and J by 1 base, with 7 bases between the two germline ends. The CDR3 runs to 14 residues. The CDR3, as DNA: TGTGCCAGCAGCTTGGTTTCCGGTAACTATGGCTACACCTTC. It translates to CASSLVSGNYGYTF.

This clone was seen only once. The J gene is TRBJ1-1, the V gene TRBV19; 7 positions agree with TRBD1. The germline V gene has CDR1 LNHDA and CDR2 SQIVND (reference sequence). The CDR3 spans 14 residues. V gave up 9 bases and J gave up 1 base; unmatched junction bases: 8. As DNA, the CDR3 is TGTGCCAGCGAACCCGGGACAGAGAACACTGAAGCTTTCTTT. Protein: CASEPGTENTEAFF.